Presented here are 15 T cell receptor beta chains from one specimen sequenced in a study of T cells after posttransplantation cyclophosphamide. Some clones are missing from TCRdb's copy, which holds only in-frame ones; the method was immunoSEQ multiplex PCR. The sample includes 30,000 or so clones, over 80% of them seen just once. The naive gate required viable CD3+CD4+ or CD3+CD8+ cells with CCR7+CD45RA+CD45RO-CD95-CD27+CD28+ phenotype. Input material: naive CD4+ T cells sorted from PBMCs. The receptors originated from a woman aged 55-69 years in good health, CMV-negative, and a related stem cell transplant donor.

DNA of the CDR3: TGTGCCAGCAGCGTAACCCTCCCGGGACAGATGAACACTGAAGCTTTCTTT. The encoded protein is CASSVTLPGQMNTEAFF. The chain has TRBV9 and TRBJ1-1; 7 nucleotides match TRBD1. Germline V gene sequence: CDR1 SGDLS, CDR2 YYNGEE. The CDR3 spans 17 residues. J gave up 0 bases and V 1 base, and 9 bases lay outside the gene matches.

The chain is built from TRBV10-1 and TRBJ2-5; a weak D match, TRBD1 (6 bases). The DNA matches TRBJ2-7 better at its end, which makes the J call doubtful. There are 17 residues in the CDR3. The germline gives CDR1 WNHNN, CDR2 SYGVQD (reference sequence). The CDR3 reads CASSEGLGGGRRYEQYF. CDR3 nucleotide sequence: TGCGCCAGCAGTGAGGGCCTGGGTGGGGGCCGGCGGTACGAGCAGTACTTC.

The rearrangement joins TRBV27 to TRBJ1-1, with TRBD1 matching over 11 bases. This CDR3 is 16 amino acids long. V trimming: 4 bases; J trimming: 4 bases; junction bases outside the gene matches: 8. Looked up from germline, CDR1 is MNHEY and CDR2 is SMNVEV (reference sequence). In nucleotides, the CDR3 is TGTGCCAGCAGTTCCCCCAGGACAGGGGGCATCACTGAAGCTTTCTTT. This sequence encodes CASSSPRTGGITEAFF.

The sample holds a few counts of this clone. The chain joins TRBV7-2 to TRBJ2-3; TRBD2 aligns across 7 bases. Germline V lookup: CDR1 SGHTA, CDR2 FQGNSA. V lost 3 bases, J lost 2 bases, and 8 bases stayed unmatched. This CDR3 contains 16 residues. The CDR3 region has the DNA TGTGCCAGCAGCTTTAGGATGGGGGGGACCACAGATACGCAGTATTTT. Its translation is CASSFRMGGTTDTQYF.

This sequence joins TRBV9 and TRBJ2-7, with 8 bases aligning to TRBD1. Germline V gene lookup returns CDR1 SGDLS and CDR2 YYNGEE. This CDR3 comprises 15 residues. Trimming at V came to 4 bases and at J to 2 bases, leaving 8 bases not matched to a gene. The CDR3 bases are TGTGCCAGCAGCTCACGGACAGGGCTACCCTACGAGCAGTACTTC. Protein: CASSSRTGLPYEQYF.

J is TRBJ2-2 and V is TRBV5-4, with D possibly TRBD1 on 5 matching bases. CDR1 and CDR2 from the germline V gene are SGHNT and YYREEE (reference sequence). This CDR3 has 13 residues. The V end lost 4 bases, the J end lost 6 bases, and 10 bases lay between the germline ends. This chain's CDR3 is CASSVGLAGELFF. Here the CDR3 DNA reads TGTGCCAGCAGCGTGGGGCTGGCCGGGGAGCTGTTTTTT. The full variable domain, completed using reference TRBV5-4 and TRBJ2-2, is ETGVTQSPTHLIKTRGQQVTLRCSSQSGHNTVSWYQQALGQGPQFIFQYYREEENGRGNFPPRFSGLQFPNYSSELNVNALELDDSALYLCASSVGLAGELFFGEGSRLTVL.

The genes are TRBV18 and TRBJ2-2; 9 positions match TRBD1. Trimming took 3 bases from V and 5 from J; bases not matched to a gene: 1. Germline CDR1 is KGHSH and CDR2 is LQKENI. The CDR3 covers 14 residues. This CDR3 is CASSPGQGTGELFF. For the CDR3, the DNA is TGTGCCAGCTCACCGGGACAGGGAACCGGGGAGCTGTTTTTT.

The rearrangement joins TRBV5-4 to TRBJ2-5, with D maybe TRBD2 (6 bases). The V and J ends lost 2 bases and 5 bases respectively, with 13 bases between them. The germline CDR1 and CDR2 sequences are SGHNT and YYREEE (reference sequence). There are 14 residues in the CDR3. The CDR3 here is CASSFPGVEETQYF. The CDR3 DNA reads TGTGCCAGCAGCTTCCCGGGAGTCGAGGAGACCCAGTACTTC.

The chain carries TRBV19 and TRBJ2-3; 9 nucleotides agree with TRBD1. The CDR3 consists of 16 residues. V lost 2 bases, J lost 3 bases, and 6 bases stayed unmatched. Germline CDR1 LNHDA, CDR2 SQIVND (reference sequence). The CDR3 DNA is TGTGCCAGTAGTATAACAGGGGGCATTGGAACAGATACGCAGTATTTT. This encodes CASSITGGIGTDTQYF.

V gene TRBV9 combines with J gene TRBJ2-2; D perhaps matches TRBD2 (6 bases). The ends were cut back, 0 bases at V and 6 bases at J, with 15 bases in the middle. This CDR3 has 16 amino acids. Looked up from germline, CDR1 is SGDLS and CDR2 is YYNGEE. CDR3 coding DNA: TGTGCCAGCAGCGTAGGCCCGGGAGTAGATGCCGGGGAGCTGTTTTTT. Translated, it gives CASSVGPGVDAGELFF.

This clone has more than one count but fewer than ten. The chain joins TRBV5-5 to TRBJ1-1, with 7 positions matching TRBD1. The germline V gene encodes CDR1 SGHKS and CDR2 YYEKEE (reference sequence). CDR3 size: 15 residues. The J segment lost 0 bases and the V segment lost 0 bases, leaving 2 bases of the junction unmatched. This CDR3 is CASSLADRLNTEAFF. In DNA form, the CDR3 reads TGTGCCAGCAGCTTGGCGGACAGGCTGAACACTGAAGCTTTCTTT.

The chain has TRBV2 and TRBJ1-2, with TRBD1 matching over 7 bases. CDR1 is SNHLY, CDR2 FYNNEI, per germline. V dropped 4 bases and J dropped 8; count of bases not matched to a gene: 13. This CDR3 region has 15 residues. In DNA, the CDR3 is TGTGCCAGCAGTGGAGTTTTACAGGGGATCAGGGGCTACACCTTC. Translation: CASSGVLQGIRGYTF.

The chain carries TRBV5-1 and TRBJ1-1; maybe TRBD1 (5 bases). V lost 0 bases and J 5 bases, leaving 11 bases between the germline ends. CDR1 and CDR2 from the germline V gene are SGHRS and YFSETQ. This CDR3 region has 14 residues. The chain's CDR3 is CASSLGQFGTEAFF. The CDR3 DNA sequence: TGCGCCAGCAGCTTGGGACAGTTCGGAACTGAAGCTTTCTTT. The full variable domain, rest sourced from reference TRBV5-1 and TRBJ1-1, is KAGVTQTPRYLIKTRGQQVTLSCSPISGHRSVSWYQQTPGQGLQFLFEYFSETQRNKGNFPGRFSGRQFSNSRSEMNVSTLELGDSALYLCASSLGQFGTEAFFGQGTRLTVV.

CDR3 sequence: CASRPGGASTDTQYF. The CDR3, as DNA: TGTGCCAGCCGCCCCGGGGGGGCAAGCACAGATACGCAGTATTTT. This chain links TRBV7-2 with TRBJ2-3; 8 bases fit TRBD2. This CDR3 contains 15 residues. V dropped 8 bases and J dropped 0; count of bases not matched to a gene: 7. The germline CDR1 and CDR2 sequences are SGHTA and FQGNSA. The full variable domain, rest sourced from reference TRBV7-2 and TRBJ2-3, is GAGVSQSPSNKVTEKGKDVELRCDPISGHTALYWYRQSLGQGLEFLIYFQGNSAPDKSGLPSDRFSAERTGGSVSTLTIQRTQQEDSAVYLCASRPGGASTDTQYFGPGTRLTVL.

This clone was picked up one time. The rearrangement joins TRBV7-2 to TRBJ1-2; D call uncertain. Germline V lookup: CDR1 SGHTA, CDR2 FQGNSA. The CDR3 runs to 15 residues. The germline V and J ends were trimmed by 2 bases and 0 bases, with 10 bases remaining between them. The CDR3 bases are TGTGCCAGCAGCTTAAATTTCCAGACTAACTATGGCTACACCTTC. This sequence encodes CASSLNFQTNYGYTF. Looking up the rest from reference TRBV7-2 and TRBJ1-2 gives the full variable domain: GAGVSQSPSNKVTEKGKDVELRCDPISGHTALYWYRQSLGQGLEFLIYFQGNSAPDKSGLPSDRFSAERTGGSVSTLTIQRTQQEDSAVYLCASSLNFQTNYGYTFGSGTRLTVV.